Listed below are T cell receptor beta chains from one sample, sequenced in a study of control samples from healthy donors and cancer patients. Sequenced by immunoSEQ multiplex PCR; TCRdb stores in-frame clones only, minus some. The sample contains 170,000 or so clones, 90% to 95% of which appear only once. Sequences were obtained from blood. All receptors derive from a man under 40 in good health. The CDR3 runs from the conserved cysteine through the conserved F or W. D genes are given only for firm matches. Size is stated for part of the rows, as once, few or many counts, or as a class when the clone is expanded.

- | TRBJ2-7 | once | TRBV4-1 | TGCGCCAGCAGCCAAGAAAGGACAGACTACGAGCAGTACTTC | CASSQERTDYEQYF
TRBD1 | TRBJ1-5 | - | TRBV27 | TGTGCCAGCAGTTTAGAGGGCAGGGGGAATCAGCCCCAGCATTTT | CASSLEGRGNQPQHF
- | TRBJ2-7 | - | TRBV11-1 | TGTGCCAGCAGCCCCGTGGGGATCGTCGAGCAGTACTTC | CASSPVGIVEQYF
- | TRBJ2-4 | - | TRBV2 | TGTGCCAGCAGTGTGGCCAGGCGCGAAAACATTCAGTACTTC | CASSVARRENIQYF
TRBD1 | TRBJ1-1 | - | TRBV27 | TGTGCCAGCAGTCAACGACAGGGTTTGACTGAAGCTTTCTTT | CASSQRQGLTEAFF
TRBD1 | TRBJ1-5 | - | TRBV7-8 | TGTGCCAGCAGCCAAAAGACAGGGGGGAGTCAGCCCCAGCATTTT | CASSQKTGGSQPQHF
TRBD1 | TRBJ1-2 | - | TRBV7-9 | TGTGCCAGCAGCATCGGGACAGGGAGTGGTGGCTACACCTTC | CASSIGTGSGGYTF
- | TRBJ1-1 | - | TRBV18 | TGTGCCAGCTCACAAGCAGGGGTGAACACTGAAGCTTTCTTT | CASSQAGVNTEAFF
- | TRBJ1-4 | - | TRBV7-9 | TGTGCCAGCAGCTTCGGAGGGAGAGCTCCCGGTGAAAAACTGTTTTTT | CASSFGGRAPGEKLFF
- | TRBJ2-5 | - | TRBV4-3 | TGCGCCAGCAGCCAAGGGACAAAGGAGACCCAGTACTTC | CASSQGTKETQYF
- | TRBJ1-6 | - | TRBV9 | TGTGCCAGCCGCGGTGGGGTGGGCACGAATTCACCCCTCCACTTT | CASRGGVGTNSPLHF
- | TRBJ1-1 | once | TRBV27 | TGTGCCAGCAGGGACATAACGAACACTGAAGCTTTCTTT | CASRDITNTEAFF
- | TRBJ1-5 | - | TRBV6-5 | TGTGCCAGCAGTTACTCGAGGGCGCAGCCCCAGCATTTT | CASSYSRAQPQHF
- | TRBJ1-1 | few | TRBV6-2/TRBV6-3 | TGTGCCAGCAGCCCCGACAGCGGCACTTTAAACACTGAAGCTTTCTTT | CASSPDSGTLNTEAFF